This record looks at one TCR beta chain sequence and its context. This specimen comes from a study of T cells in localized non-small cell lung cancer. V lost 4 bases and J lost 0, with 13 bases in between. The CDR3 is 16 amino acids. Per germline, CDR1 SGHNT and CDR2 YENEEA. Sequencing used immunoSEQ multiplex PCR; TCRdb keeps in-frame clones, though not all of them. The sample lists about 21,000 clones; 89% were seen once. This chain joins TRBV11-3 and TRBJ2-1; D is uncertain. The clonotype originates from a man aged 40 to 70 with stage I lung adenocarcinoma. The sequencing used peripheral blood, collected before any cancer treatment. CDR3 loop: CASSSPKGGSYNEQFF. CDR3 nucleotides: TGTGCCAGCAGCTCGCCTAAGGGTGGCTCCTACAATGAGCAGTTCTTC.